This T cell receptor beta chain was recovered during a study of cytomegalovirus exposure and HLA in healthy donors (dated by TCRdb to about 2017). With regard to the full study: An earlier analysis of approximately 640 of the donors reported roughly 270 Gb of sequence data and 100 million to 140 million unique TCR beta sequences from about 200 million T cells. About 280 gigabases of sequencing data and 75 million to 85 million unique TCR sequences made up an early release that covered around 640 HLA-typed donors. The genetic ancestry cluster associated with self-reported Caucasian donors included around four fifths of the roughly 410 genotyped donors. The aim of the study was to test whether cataloging public T cell receptors could identify signatures of past pathogen exposure. The study profiled the T cell repertoires of under 700 subjects by immunosequencing and related them to cytomegalovirus serostatus. Along with the approximately 650-subject first cohort, a separate validation cohort of about 110 different subjects was used. High-throughput TCR immunosequencing, statistical association of individual TCRs with disease status, and machine learning were combined to predict cytomegalovirus infection status. A later analysis re-analyzed previously published TCR beta repertoires from several hundred donors and added high-resolution HLA genotyping to study TCR occurrence patterns. In the later analysis, no new phenotypic data were used to find candidate immune exposures; instead, reliance was placed on TCR beta sequences and their occurrence across donors. To decide whether each TCR beta V gene segment behaved as functional or pseudogenic, an earlier analysis of several hundred of the donors relied on high-throughput TCR beta sequencing. Donor age, sex, ethnicity and CMV serostatus were collected together with the repertoire data. A later genetic analysis took genome-wide SNP genotypes for about 65% of the 666 donors and used that subset as a discovery cohort. All discovery cohort repertoires had been generated using a single sequencing platform. Class I and class II HLA loci were covered by the typing at four-digit resolution. The number of typed donors differed by locus: about 620-630 for A, B, C, DRB1 and DQB1; 500 to 550 for DQA1; roughly 600 for DPA1; and about 450 for DPB1. Roughly 5 DR-DQ haplotypes were handled as single units for association and clustering, since linkage in the cohort was strong. Among about 390 genotyped donors of the cohort, an average of around 240,000 unique TCR beta nucleotide sequences were sequenced per donor, roughly 18% of them non-productive.

Deletion took 5 bases off V and 13 bases off J, with a span of 15 bases between the germline ends. Measured from the cysteine to the phenylalanine, the CDR3 is 13 residues long. CDR3 DNA only is kept here, 39 bases in frame from base 1. Taken from the germline V gene (reference sequence), the CDR1 and CDR2 loops are SEHNR and FQNEAQ. In its sample, this clone was seen once. The specificity of this receptor is unknown. No base qualities exist here, and no much larger clone lies one base off it. Library preparation was by the immunoSEQ multiplex PCR assay. A mixture of 60 forward primers for TCR Vbeta segments and 13 reverse primers for TCR Jbeta segments was used in the multiplex PCR. The CDR3 region of rearranged TCR beta genes was amplified from genomic DNA with a multiplex PCR assay. The Illumina HiSeq System was used to sequence the amplified TCR beta libraries as 87-base-pair reads. In the original analysis: Across the 670 or so repertoires, a later analysis counted around 80 million unique TCR beta chains, 9.5 million to 12 million of which were shared by at least two donors. Raw reads were error-corrected and collapsed into unique sequences with a nearest-neighbor algorithm that merged closely related sequences to remove PCR and sequencing errors. CDR3 sequences were aligned to IMGT reference sequences to assign V, D and J gene segments. For a sequence to be retained, at least a six-nucleotide match to both a V gene segment and a J gene segment was required. Rearrangements were called productive when the CDR3 lacked stop codons and stayed in frame with V and J; all others were non-productive. Following IMGT convention, CDR3 was defined as the stretch from the second conserved V-encoded cysteine to the conserved J-encoded phenylalanine. The earlier analysis of some 550 of the donors excluded any sequence lacking an unambiguous match to a single V gene segment. In an earlier analysis of a few hundred of the donors, V segments were called functional above 56.7% productive rearrangements and were called segregating when the between-donor standard deviation exceeded 5%. A statistical classification framework was built to diagnose cytomegalovirus status from the catalog of TCR beta chain sequences. In a later analysis, V and J genes were assigned by comparing TCR nucleotide sequences against IMGT/GENE-DB human TR gene sequences. Using the TCRdist pipeline, a later analysis assigned CDR3 sequences along with most-parsimonious VDJ recombination scenarios. A later analysis defined each TCR beta chain by its CDR3 amino acid sequence plus V-gene family, and excluded reads lacking a unique V-gene family. As a way to deal with suspected cross-contamination and a sequencing artifact, a later analysis dropped roughly 620 nucleotide sequences that were highly shared and had low generation probability. In a later analysis, a clonal expansion index was calculated for each public chain from normalized within-repertoire ranks of inferred template counts. In a later analysis, generation probabilities were computed with a VDJ recombination model fitted to out-of-frame rearrangements, and the resulting probabilities were checked against IGoR. In a later analysis, TCR-TCR, TCR-HLA and TCR-CMV co-occurrence was scored with hypergeometric tests, and a repertoire-size bias correction was applied to TCR pairs. A later analysis estimated false discovery rates by permuting HLA or CMV assignments 20 times. In a later analysis, co-occurring TCRs were grouped using DBSCAN, and TCRdist sequence similarity was added for clustering within HLA-allele-positive subsets. Repertoires with fewer than 30,000 or more than 120,000 public chains were left out of co-occurrence clustering, as were four to six repertoires with anomalous nucleotide sharing. Imported from immuneACCESS, the table was reduced by TCRdb to in-frame sequences with V and J called. These copies leave out some clones; in studies compared against another copy, an unresolved V gene accounts for under half, and the cause of the remainder is not known. V, J and clone size reflect that table, while D and trimming were determined from the DNA. Here the sample has about 150,000 clones; 86% occur a single time. Jointly, the top ten make up approximately 2% of the sample.

The cohort consisted of approximately 670 healthy bone marrow donors. At the time of sampling, every cohort member was nominally healthy, though immune exposures that went unrecorded were likely present. The donor tested CMV seronegative, placing the donor among the 350 or so seronegative members of the cohort. A peripheral blood sample was collected from each donor, and TCR beta sequencing was performed on peripheral blood mononuclear cells. Genomic DNA extraction from the blood cell samples was performed with the Qiagen DNeasy Blood Extraction Kit. Study-wide findings and limitations: In vitro tests confirmed that three of the cytomegalovirus-associated TCR beta chains recognize cytomegalovirus antigens. While some public TCRs were present in many individuals, most TCR sequences turned up only very rarely across donors. Linkage disequilibrium might explain the correlated functional status among segregating V segments, but an unknown experimental factor could not be excluded. The sequencing pipeline was judged likely to have produced a cluster of highly shared sequence variants as a technical artifact. The study gave a list of some 150 TCR beta chains associated with cytomegalovirus. In a later analysis, most CMV-associated TCR beta chains were found to appear HLA-restricted, with HLA associations seemingly driven largely by CMV exposure. The only immune exposure information available for the cohort was CMV serostatus. In a later analysis, the rate of TCR association differed among HLA loci, with DRB1 alleles having the most associated TCRs and HLA-C alleles having the fewest. Because counts were too low, seventeen rarely observed V segments, including chromosome 9 orphons, were excluded from the earlier analysis of 587 of the donors. The 87-base-pair reads could not distinguish some IMGT-functional V segments, including TRBV6-2 and TRBV6-3, so those segments were excluded. Cytomegalovirus status was reported to be diagnosed by the classifier with high specificity and sensitivity in both the original and validation cohorts. A further reported finding was that TCR beta sequences accurately predicted the HLA-A and HLA-B alleles for most subjects in the first cohort. An earlier analysis of approximately 570 of the donors showed that most TCR beta V segments appeared in productive rearrangements either about 87% or about 30% of the time, which broadly matched IMGT annotations. A later analysis associated about 17,000 TCR beta sequences with specific HLA alleles at a false discovery rate of 0.05. An association between a missense DCLRE1C variant and V-gene and J-gene trimming of TCR beta chains was found in a later genetic analysis and replicated in an independent cohort. According to a later genetic analysis, donors in an Asian-associated ancestry cluster had fewer N-insertions in productive TCRs than the roughly 660-donor mean. Because HLA typing was missing for some donors at each locus, association tests included only the typed subset. The presence/absence analyses assumed that sequencing depth was roughly uniform across donors, and that assumption may not be true. Only TCR beta chains were sequenced in this cohort, and the absence of alpha or paired-chain data limited detectable features. Compared with equally common non-associated chains, HLA-associated TCR beta chains in a later analysis were more clonally expanded and had lower generation probabilities. The authors suggested that the approach could potentially be extended to other disease states and immunological phenotypes. Several of the top co-occurrence clusters appeared to be linked to parvovirus B19, influenza, CMV and Epstein-Barr virus, according to a later analysis. When HLA alleles, especially DR and DQ, strongly co-occurred, attributing TCR associations to individual alleles was difficult.

This clonotype originated in a woman aged 18-29 years in good health and CMV-seronegative. Rearrangement joined TRBV7-9 to TRBJ1-6; the D gene is unclear. Source material: PBMCs. This receptor carries the CDR3 CASSLYLGRPLHF. The DNA sequence is TGTGCCAGCAGCCTTTACTTGGGGAGGCCCCTCCACTTT.